This TCR beta chain was sequenced during a study of OX40 agonist ivuxolimab in advanced cancers. Study information: Subjects had a mean age of roughly 60 years, with a range of 23 to 79; roughly 83% were male.

J lost 3 bases, V lost 3 bases, and 4 bases had no gene match. Germline V gives CDR1 LNHNV, CDR2 YYDKDF (reference sequence). The CDR3 loop spans 14 amino acids. If patients had autoimmune disease history or systemic immunosuppression, they were excluded. Data came from immunoSEQ multiplex PCR; TCRdb stores just in-frame clones and leaves some out. The data show about 82,000 clones, 86% seen once. Study results and caveats: In the 0.1-3.0 mg/kg groups, partial responders showed among the lowest expansion.

On this clone: Its antigen is currently unknown.

The chain couples TRBV15 to TRBJ1-1; 7 bases agree with TRBD1. Sequenced here: CD4+ or CD8+ T cells sorted from blood, sampled in a trial of the OX40 agonist ivuxolimab. This TCR derives from an adult with an advanced solid tumor such as melanoma, head and neck, liver or kidney cancer. This CDR3 reads CATSSPGGYTEAFF. The CDR3 DNA sequence: TGTGCCACCAGCAGCCCAGGGGGGTACACTGAAGCTTTCTTT. Drawing the rest from reference TRBV15 and TRBJ1-1, the complete variable domain is DAMVIQNPRYQVTQFGKPVTLSCSQTLNHNVMYWYQQKSSQAPKLLFHYYDKDFNNEADTPDNFQSRRPNTSFCFLDIRSPGLGDTAMYLCATSSPGGYTEAFFGQGTRLTVV.